This T cell receptor beta chain appears in the sequencing data of a study of blood T cell repertoires in COVID-19. In the authors' methods: Amplified reference gene primers provided the basis for estimating nucleated cell counts. Generated by immunoSEQ multiplex PCR, the TCRdb table keeps only in-frame clones and is missing some. The V and J calls and the clone size are those of that table, but D and trimming were determined from the DNA. The sample holds some 510,000 clones, around 89% seen once. This clone was seen a handful of times. Assignments of participants to cohorts depended upon their own reported clinical history. This receptor was taken from a woman between 35 and 50 years old who had recovered from COVID-19. Sequenced input: PBMCs or T cells enriched from blood (not recorded which).

CDR3 loop: CASSLPKQGAAGNTIYF. The CDR3 nucleotides are TGTGCCAGCAGCTTACCAAAACAGGGGGCTGCTGGAAACACCATATATTTT. The genes are TRBV7-8 and TRBJ1-3, with 9 bases aligning to TRBD1. J lost 2 bases, V lost 2 bases, and 7 bases had no gene match. Germline V gene sequence: CDR1 SGHVS, CDR2 FQNEAQ. The CDR3 loop spans 17 amino acids.